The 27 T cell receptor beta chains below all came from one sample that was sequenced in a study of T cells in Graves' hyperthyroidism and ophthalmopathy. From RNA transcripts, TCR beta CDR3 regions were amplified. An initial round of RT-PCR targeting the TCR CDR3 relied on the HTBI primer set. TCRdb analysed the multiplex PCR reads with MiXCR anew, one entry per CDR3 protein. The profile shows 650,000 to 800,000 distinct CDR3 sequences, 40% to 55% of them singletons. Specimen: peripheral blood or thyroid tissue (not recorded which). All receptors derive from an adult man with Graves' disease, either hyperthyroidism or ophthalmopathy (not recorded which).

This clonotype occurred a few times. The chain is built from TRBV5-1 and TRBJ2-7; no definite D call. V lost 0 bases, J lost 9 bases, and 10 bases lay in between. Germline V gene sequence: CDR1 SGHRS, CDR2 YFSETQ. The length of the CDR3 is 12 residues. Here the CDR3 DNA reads TGCGCCAGCAGCTTGGAGCTAGGCGGGCAGTACTTC. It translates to CASSLELGGQYF.

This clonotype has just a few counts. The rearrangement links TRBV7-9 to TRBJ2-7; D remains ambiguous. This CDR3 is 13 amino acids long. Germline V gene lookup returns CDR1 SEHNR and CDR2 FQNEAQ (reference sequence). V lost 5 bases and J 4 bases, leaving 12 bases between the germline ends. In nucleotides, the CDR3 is TGTGCCAGCAGCCAAGGATCCAATTACGAGCAGTACTTC. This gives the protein CASSQGSNYEQYF.

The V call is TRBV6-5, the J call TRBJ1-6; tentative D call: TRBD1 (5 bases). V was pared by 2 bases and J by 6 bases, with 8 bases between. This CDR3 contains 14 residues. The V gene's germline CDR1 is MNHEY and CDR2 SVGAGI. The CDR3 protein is CASSYQGVNSPLHF. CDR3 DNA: TGTGCCAGCAGTTACCAGGGAGTTAATTCACCCCTCCACTTT.

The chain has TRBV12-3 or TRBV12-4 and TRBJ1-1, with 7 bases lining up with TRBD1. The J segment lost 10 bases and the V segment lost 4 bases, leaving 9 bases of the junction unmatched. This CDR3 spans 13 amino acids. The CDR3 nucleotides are TGTGCCAGCAGTTGGGACAGATTCGAGGGAGCTTTCTTT. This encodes CASSWDRFEGAFF.

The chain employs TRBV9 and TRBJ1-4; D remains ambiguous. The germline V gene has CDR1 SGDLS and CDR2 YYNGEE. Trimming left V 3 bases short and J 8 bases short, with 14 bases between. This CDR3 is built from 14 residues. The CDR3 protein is CASSEGPVEEKLFF. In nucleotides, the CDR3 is TGTGCCAGCAGCGAGGGCCCTGTAGAAGAAAAACTGTTTTTT.

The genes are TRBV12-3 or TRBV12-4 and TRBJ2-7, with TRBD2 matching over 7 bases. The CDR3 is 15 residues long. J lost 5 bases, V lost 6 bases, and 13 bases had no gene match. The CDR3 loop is CASRPGGGSSHEQYF. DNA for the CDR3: TGTGCCAGCAGGCCAGGTGGCGGGAGTTCCCACGAGCAGTACTTC.

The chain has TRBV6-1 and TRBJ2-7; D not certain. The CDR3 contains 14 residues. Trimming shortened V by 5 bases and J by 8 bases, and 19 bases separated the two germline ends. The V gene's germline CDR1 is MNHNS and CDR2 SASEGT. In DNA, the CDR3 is TGTGCCAGCAGTCCCATGGGAAATCAGCCCCAGCAGTACTTC. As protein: CASSPMGNQPQQYF.

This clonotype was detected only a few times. CDR3 DNA: TGCAGTGCTAGGTCGATTGGGAACACTGAAGCTTTCTTT. Protein sequence: CSARSIGNTEAFF. The chain couples TRBV20-1 to TRBJ1-1, with no clear D. This CDR3 is built from 13 residues. CDR1 and CDR2 (germline): DFQATT, SNEGSKA (reference sequence). The V end lost 3 bases, the J end lost 1 base, and 9 bases lay between the germline ends.

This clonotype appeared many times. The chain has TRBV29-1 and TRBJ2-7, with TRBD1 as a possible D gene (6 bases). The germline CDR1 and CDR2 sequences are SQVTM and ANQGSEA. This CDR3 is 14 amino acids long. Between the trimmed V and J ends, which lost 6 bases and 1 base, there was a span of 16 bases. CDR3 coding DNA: TGCAGCGTCATGGCCCAGGGGTCTTCCTACGAGCAGTACTTC. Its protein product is CSVMAQGSSYEQYF.

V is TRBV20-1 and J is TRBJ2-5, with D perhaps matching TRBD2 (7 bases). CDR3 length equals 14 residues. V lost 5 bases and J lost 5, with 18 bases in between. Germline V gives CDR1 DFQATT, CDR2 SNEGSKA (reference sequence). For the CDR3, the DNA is TGCAGTGCTCCTCCCGGCGGGGGCCTCGAGACCCAGTACTTC. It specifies CSAPPGGGLETQYF.

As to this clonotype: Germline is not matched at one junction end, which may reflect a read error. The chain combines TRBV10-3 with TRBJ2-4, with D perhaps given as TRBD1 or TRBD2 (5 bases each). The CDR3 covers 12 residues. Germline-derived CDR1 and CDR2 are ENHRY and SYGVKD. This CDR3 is CASRDGGNNQYF. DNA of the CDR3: TGTGCCAGCAGGGATGGGGGTAACAATCAGTACTTC.

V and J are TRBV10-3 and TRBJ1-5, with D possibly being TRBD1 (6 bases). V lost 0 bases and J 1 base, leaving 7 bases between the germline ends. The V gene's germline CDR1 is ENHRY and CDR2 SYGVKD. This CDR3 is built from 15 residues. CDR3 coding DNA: TGTGCCATCAGTGAGTCGCAGGGGAGCAATCAGCCCCAGCATTTT. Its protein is CAISESQGSNQPQHF.

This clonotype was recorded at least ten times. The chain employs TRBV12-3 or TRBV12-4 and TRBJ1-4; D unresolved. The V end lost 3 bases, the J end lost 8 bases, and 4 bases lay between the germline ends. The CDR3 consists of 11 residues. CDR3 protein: CASSFAEKLFF. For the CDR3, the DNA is TGTGCCAGCAGTTTTGCAGAAAAACTGTTTTTT.

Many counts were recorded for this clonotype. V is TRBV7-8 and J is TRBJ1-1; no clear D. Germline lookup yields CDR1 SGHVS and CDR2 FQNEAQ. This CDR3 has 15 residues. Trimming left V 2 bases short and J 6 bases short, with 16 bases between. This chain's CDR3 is CASSLHSLTRAEAFF. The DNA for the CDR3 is TGTGCCAGCAGCTTACACAGCTTGACGCGAGCTGAAGCTTTCTTT.

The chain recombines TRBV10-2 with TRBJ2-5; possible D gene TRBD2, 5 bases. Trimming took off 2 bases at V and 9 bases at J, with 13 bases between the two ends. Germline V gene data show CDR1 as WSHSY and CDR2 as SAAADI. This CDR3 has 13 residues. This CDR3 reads CASSETGNQPQYF. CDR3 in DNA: TGCGCCAGCAGTGAGACGGGGAATCAGCCCCAGTACTTC.

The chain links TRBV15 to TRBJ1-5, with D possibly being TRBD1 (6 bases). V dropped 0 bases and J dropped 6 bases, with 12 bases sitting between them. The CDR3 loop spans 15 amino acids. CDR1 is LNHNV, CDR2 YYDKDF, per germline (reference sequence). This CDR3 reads CATSRDEAGAQPQHF. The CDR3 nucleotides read TGTGCCACCAGCAGAGATGAGGCAGGGGCTCAGCCCCAGCATTTT.

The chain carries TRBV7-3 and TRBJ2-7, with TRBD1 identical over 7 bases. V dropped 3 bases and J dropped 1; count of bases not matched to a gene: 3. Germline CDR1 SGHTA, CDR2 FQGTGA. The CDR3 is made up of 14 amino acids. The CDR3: CASSLGTDSYEQYF. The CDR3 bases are TGTGCCAGCAGCTTGGGGACAGATTCCTACGAGCAGTACTTC.

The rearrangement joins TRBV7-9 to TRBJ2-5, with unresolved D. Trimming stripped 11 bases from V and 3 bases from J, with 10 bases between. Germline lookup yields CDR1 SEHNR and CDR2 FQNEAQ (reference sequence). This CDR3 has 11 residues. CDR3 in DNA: TGTGCCTGGAGCGCTAAAGAGACCCAGTACTTC. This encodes CAWSAKETQYF.

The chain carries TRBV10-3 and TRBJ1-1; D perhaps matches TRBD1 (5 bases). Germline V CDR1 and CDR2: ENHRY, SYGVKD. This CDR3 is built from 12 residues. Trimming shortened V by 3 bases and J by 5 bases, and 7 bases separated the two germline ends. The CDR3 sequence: CAISDRETEAFF. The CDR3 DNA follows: TGTGCCATCAGTGACAGGGAAACTGAAGCTTTCTTT.

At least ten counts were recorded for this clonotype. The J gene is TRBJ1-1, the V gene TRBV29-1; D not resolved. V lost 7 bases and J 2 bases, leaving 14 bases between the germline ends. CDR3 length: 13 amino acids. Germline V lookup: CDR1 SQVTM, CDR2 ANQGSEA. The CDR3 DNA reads TGCAGCGCCGAGGGTCCTAGAAACACTGAAGCTTTCTTT. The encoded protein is CSAEGPRNTEAFF.

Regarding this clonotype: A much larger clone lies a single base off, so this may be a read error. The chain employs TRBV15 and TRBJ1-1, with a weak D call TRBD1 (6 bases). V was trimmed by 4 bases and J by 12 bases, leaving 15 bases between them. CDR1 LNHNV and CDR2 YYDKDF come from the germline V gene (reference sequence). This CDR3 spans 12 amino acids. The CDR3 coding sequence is TGTGCCACCAGCACTTTAACAGGGATTACTTTCTTT. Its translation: CATSTLTGITFF.

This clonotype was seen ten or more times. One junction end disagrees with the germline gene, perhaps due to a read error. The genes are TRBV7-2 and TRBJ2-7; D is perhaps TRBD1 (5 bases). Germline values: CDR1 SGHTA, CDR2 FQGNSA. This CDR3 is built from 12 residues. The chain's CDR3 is CASSLAPGFPHF. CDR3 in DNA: TGTGCCAGCAGCTTAGCTCCAGGGTTCCCACACTTC.

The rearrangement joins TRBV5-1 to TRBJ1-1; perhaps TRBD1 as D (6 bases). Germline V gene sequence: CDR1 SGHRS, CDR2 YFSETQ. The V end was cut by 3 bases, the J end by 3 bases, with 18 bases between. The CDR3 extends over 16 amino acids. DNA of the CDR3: TGCGCCAGCAGCTCACCGAATACAGGGTTGGACACTGAAGCTTTCTTT. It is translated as CASSSPNTGLDTEAFF.

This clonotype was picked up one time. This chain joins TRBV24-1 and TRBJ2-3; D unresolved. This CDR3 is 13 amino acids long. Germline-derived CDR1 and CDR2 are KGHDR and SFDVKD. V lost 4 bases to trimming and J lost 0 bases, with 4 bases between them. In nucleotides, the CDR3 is TGTGCCACCAGTGACACTAGCACAGATACGCAGTATTTT. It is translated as CATSDTSTDTQYF.

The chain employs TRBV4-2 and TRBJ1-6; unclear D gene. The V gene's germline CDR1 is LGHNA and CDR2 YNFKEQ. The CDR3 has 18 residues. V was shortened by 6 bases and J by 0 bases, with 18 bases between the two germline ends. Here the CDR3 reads CASSVMGPESSYNSPLHF. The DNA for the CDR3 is TGTGCCAGCAGTGTGATGGGCCCTGAGAGCTCCTATAATTCACCCCTCCACTTT.

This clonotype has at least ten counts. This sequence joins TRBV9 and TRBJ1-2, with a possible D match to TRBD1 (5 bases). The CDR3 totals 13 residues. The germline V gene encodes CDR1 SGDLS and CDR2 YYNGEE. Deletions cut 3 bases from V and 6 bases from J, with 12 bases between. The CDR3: CASSAGGTNGYTF. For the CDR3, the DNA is TGTGCCAGCAGCGCCGGAGGGACCAATGGCTACACCTTC.

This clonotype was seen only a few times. CDR3 region: CASSLFSTGANGYTF. DNA of the CDR3: TGTGCCAGCAGCCTCTTTAGTACGGGAGCGAATGGCTACACCTTC. The chain recombines TRBV2 with TRBJ1-2; no definite D call. Trimming took off 6 bases at V and 6 bases at J, with 20 bases between the two ends. CDR1 is SNHLY, CDR2 FYNNEI, per germline. This CDR3 comprises 15 residues.